The entry that follows covers one T cell receptor (beta chain) sequence. Its antigen is currently not known. The sample holds no much larger clone one base away, and base qualities are not on file. RNA was extracted using the RNeasy kit, and 0.5 to 1 microgram was reverse transcribed with random hexamers. The immunoSEQ multiplex PCR assay, covering 54 Vbeta and 13 Jbeta segments, was used to amplify TCR beta CDR3 regions. PCR amplification bias was corrected using a synthetic template baseline for primer optimization and computational correction. Per the source publication's procedure: Only productive sequences were kept, with reads annotated to V, D and J genes according to IMGT and analyzed in immunoSEQ Analyzer. Clonality was calculated as one minus the Shannon entropy normalized by log2 of the number of productive unique sequences. Public and private clones were assessed among the 100 most prevalent clones of each patient and control. Susac-specific clones were defined as absent from healthy and MS cohorts, 1052 published viral clones and other ImmuneACCESS disease sequences. The public reads were reprocessed in TCRdb via fastp at Q25 and MiXCR, keeping in-frame beta chains. Duplicate CDR3 protein sequences are folded into a single record with the most common DNA and genes. The V and J calls here are based on TCRdb, not the publication. The sample profile shows roughly 120,000 distinct CDR3 sequences; 94% of them were found once. Of the sample, approximately 0.13% is held by the ten largest clones.

This entry comes from a study of CD8 T cells in Susac syndrome (dated by TCRdb to about 2019). Regarding the complete study: Whether CD8+ T cell activation and differentiation in Susac syndrome was antigen driven was tested using repertoire sequencing. Broad study findings and their caveats: The number of individuals in the TCR sequencing and HLA analysis was recognized as being relatively small.

Reading from cysteine to phenylalanine, the CDR3 counts 15 amino acids. The sequence is cut down to CDR3 DNA, 45 bases in frame from base 1. The V end gives up 8 bases and the J end 4 bases, leaving 15 bases in the junction not matched to a gene. The CDR1 and CDR2 encoded by the germline V gene (reference sequence) are DFQATT and SNEGSKA. Peripheral blood CD8+ and CD4+ T cells from healthy donors, Susac syndrome patients and multiple sclerosis patients were profiled by high-throughput TCR beta sequencing. The multiple sclerosis controls were treatment-naive patients who had stable or active relapsing-remitting disease and met the revised McDonald criteria. Bulk CD8+ and CD4+ T cells were purified magnetically by negative isolation, whereas CD8+ TEMRA cells were enriched by FACS. Blood was collected in EDTA tubes and processed within 24 hours, with PBMCs isolated through density gradient centrifugation. PBMCs destined for TCR sequencing were cryopreserved in liquid nitrogen and later thawed in a 37 °C water bath. A purity of at least 90% was achieved for sorted or isolated CD4+, CD8+ and CD8+ TEMRA cells.

The V and J genes are TRBV20-1 and TRBJ2-7, and 9 bases in between align with TRBD1. Sequenced sample: CD4+ T cells from PBMCs. The clonotype comes from a human donor with multiple sclerosis. The nucleotide sequence is TGCAGTCCTTATCCGGCGGGACAGGGTGTTTACGAGCAGTACTTC. Its translation reads: CSPYPAGQGVYEQYF.